The next 4 T cell receptor beta chains were all read from a single sample in a study of PD-L1 blockade in urothelial cancer. Assay: immunoSEQ multiplex PCR; the TCRdb copy retains only in-frame clones and omits some. The sample includes more than 35,000 clones, just under 85% seen only once; the top ten take over 12%. Sample time point: pretreatment peripheral blood. The specimen was PBMCs, collected around atezolizumab (anti-PD-L1) treatment. These receptors originate from an elderly man with urothelial cancer.

V and J are TRBV18 and TRBJ1-1, with TRBD1 identical over 7 bases. J lost 1 base, V lost 0 bases, and 11 bases had no gene match. This CDR3 spans 18 amino acids. Germline-derived CDR1 and CDR2 are KGHSH and LQKENI. The DNA for the CDR3 is TGTGCCAGCTCACCACCGATGAGGGGGCTAGGGACGAACACTGAAGCTTTCTTT. Amino acids: CASSPPMRGLGTNTEAFF.

The J gene is TRBJ2-7, the V gene TRBV21-1; the table's D call, TRBD2, has no DNA check behind it. TRBV21-1 is a known pseudogene. This CDR3 has 14 amino acids. CDR3 in amino acids: CASSMRGSPYEQYF. DNA of the CDR3: TGTGCCAGCAGCATGCGCGGGTCCCCCTACGAGCAGTACTTC.

By sample fraction, this clone is medium-sized. V usage is TRBV4-1 and J usage is TRBJ1-2, with a possible D match to TRBD1 (5 bases). Germline-derived CDR1 and CDR2 are MGHRA and YSYEKL. V shed 4 bases and J shed 1 base, with 13 bases lying between them. CDR3 length: 15 amino acids. The CDR3 DNA sequence: TGCGCCAGCAGCCCCGTGGAGGGACTTAACTATGGCTACACCTTC. This translates into CASSPVEGLNYGYTF.

The chain carries TRBV5-3 and TRBJ2-7; 8 bases line up with TRBD1. TRBV5-3 is an ORF; its function is uncertain. The length of the CDR3 is 15 residues. Trimming at V came to 4 bases and at J to 1 base, leaving 7 bases not matched to a gene. CDR3 sequence (DNA): TGTGCCAGAAGCGAGGGACAGGTAGCGTCCTACGAGCAGTACTTC. Amino acids: CARSEGQVASYEQYF.